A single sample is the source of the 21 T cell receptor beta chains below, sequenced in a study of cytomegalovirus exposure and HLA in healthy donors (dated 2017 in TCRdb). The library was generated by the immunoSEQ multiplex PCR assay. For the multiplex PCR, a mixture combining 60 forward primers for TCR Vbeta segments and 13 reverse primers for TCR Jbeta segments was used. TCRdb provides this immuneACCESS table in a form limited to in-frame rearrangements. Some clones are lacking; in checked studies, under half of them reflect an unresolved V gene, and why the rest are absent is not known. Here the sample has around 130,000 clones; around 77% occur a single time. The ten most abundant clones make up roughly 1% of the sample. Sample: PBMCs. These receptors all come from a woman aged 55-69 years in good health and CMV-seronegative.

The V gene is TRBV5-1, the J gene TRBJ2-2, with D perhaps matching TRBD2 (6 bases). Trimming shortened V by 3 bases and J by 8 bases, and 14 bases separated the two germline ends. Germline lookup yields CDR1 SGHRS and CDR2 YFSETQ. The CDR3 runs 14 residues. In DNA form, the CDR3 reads TGCGCCAGCAGCTCCGGGACTCCCGCGGGGGAGCTGTTTTTT. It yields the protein CASSSGTPAGELFF.

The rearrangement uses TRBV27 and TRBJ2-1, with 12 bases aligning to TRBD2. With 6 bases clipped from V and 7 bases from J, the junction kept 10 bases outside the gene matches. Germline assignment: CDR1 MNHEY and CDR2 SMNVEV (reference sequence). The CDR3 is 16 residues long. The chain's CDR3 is CASSLGLAGSQNEQFF. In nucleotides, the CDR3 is TGTGCCAGCAGCCTCGGACTAGCGGGGAGTCAAAATGAGCAGTTCTTC.

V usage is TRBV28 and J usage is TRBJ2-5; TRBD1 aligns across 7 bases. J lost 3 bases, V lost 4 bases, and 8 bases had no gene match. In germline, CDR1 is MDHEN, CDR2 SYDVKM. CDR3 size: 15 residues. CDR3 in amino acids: CASSSGTASKETQYF. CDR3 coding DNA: TGTGCCAGCAGTTCTGGGACAGCCTCAAAAGAGACCCAGTACTTC.

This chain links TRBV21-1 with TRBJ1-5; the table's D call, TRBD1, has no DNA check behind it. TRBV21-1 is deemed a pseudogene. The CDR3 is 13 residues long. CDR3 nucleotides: TGTGCCAGCAGGAGACATCCCAATCAGCCCCAGCATTTT. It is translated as CASRRHPNQPQHF.

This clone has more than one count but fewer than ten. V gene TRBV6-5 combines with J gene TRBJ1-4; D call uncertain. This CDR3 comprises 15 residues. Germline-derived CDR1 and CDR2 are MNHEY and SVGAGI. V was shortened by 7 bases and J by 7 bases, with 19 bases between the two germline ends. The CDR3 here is CASTDLEAGGEKLFF. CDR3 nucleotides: TGTGCCAGCACCGATCTCGAGGCAGGAGGTGAAAAACTGTTTTTT.

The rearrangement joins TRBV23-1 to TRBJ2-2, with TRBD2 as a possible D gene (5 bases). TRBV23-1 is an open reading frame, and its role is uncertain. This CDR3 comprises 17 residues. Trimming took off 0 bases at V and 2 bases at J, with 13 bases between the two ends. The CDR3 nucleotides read TGCGCCAGCAGTCAATCAATTCCTAGCAGAAACACCGGGGAGCTGTTTTTT. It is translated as CASSQSIPSRNTGELFF.

CDR3 nucleotides: TGTGCCAGCAGCTTGGTCGCGGGCACCGGGGAGCTGTTTTTT. It encodes CASSLVAGTGELFF. The V gene is TRBV5-4, the J gene TRBJ2-2, with D possibly matching TRBD2 (5 bases). Trimming shortened V by 0 bases and J by 4 bases, and 7 bases separated the two germline ends. Germline CDR1 SGHNT, CDR2 YYREEE (reference sequence). This CDR3 is 14 amino acids long.

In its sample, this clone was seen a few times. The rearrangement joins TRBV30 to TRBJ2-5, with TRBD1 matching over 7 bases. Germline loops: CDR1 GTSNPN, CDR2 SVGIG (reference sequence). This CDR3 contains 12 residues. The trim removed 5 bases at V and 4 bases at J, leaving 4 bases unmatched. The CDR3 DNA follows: TGTGCCTGGGCCCGGGACAGAGAGACCCAGTACTTC. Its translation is CAWARDRETQYF.

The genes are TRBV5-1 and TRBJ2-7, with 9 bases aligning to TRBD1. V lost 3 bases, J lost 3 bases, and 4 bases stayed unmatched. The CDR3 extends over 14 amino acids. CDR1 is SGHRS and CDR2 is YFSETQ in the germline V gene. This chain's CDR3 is CASSSPGQGYEQYF. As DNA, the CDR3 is TGCGCCAGCAGCTCCCCGGGACAGGGCTACGAGCAGTACTTC.

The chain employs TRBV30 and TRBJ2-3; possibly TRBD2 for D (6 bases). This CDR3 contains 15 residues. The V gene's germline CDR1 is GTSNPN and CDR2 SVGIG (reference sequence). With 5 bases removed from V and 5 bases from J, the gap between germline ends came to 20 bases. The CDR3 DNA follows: TGTGCCTGGGGGGGGAAAGGCTGGGCGGGAGATACGCAGTATTTT. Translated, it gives CAWGGKGWAGDTQYF.

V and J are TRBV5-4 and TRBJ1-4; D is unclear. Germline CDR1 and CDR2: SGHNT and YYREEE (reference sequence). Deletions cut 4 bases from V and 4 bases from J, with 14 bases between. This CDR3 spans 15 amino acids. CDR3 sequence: CASSPGVNLNEKLFF. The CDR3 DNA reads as TGTGCCAGCAGCCCCGGTGTCAATCTTAATGAAAAACTGTTTTTT.

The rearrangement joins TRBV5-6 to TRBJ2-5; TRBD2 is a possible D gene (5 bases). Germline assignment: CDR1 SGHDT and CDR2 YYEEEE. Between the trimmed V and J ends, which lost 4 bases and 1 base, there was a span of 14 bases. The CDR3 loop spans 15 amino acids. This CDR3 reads CASSGLVKTQETQYF. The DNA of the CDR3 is TGTGCCAGCAGCGGACTCGTTAAGACCCAAGAGACCCAGTACTTC.

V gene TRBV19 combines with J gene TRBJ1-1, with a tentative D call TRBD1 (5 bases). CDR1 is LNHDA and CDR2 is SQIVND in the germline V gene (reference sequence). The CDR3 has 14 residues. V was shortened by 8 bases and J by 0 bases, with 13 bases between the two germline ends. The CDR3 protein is CASRGMGLNTEAFF. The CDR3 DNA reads TGTGCCAGTCGCGGGATGGGGCTGAACACTGAAGCTTTCTTT.

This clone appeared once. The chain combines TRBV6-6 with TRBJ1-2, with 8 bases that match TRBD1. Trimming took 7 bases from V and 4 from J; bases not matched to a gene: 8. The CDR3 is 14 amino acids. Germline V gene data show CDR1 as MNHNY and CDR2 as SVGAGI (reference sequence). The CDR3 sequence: CASTDPGTGYGYTF. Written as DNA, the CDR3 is TGTGCCAGCACCGACCCCGGGACAGGCTATGGCTACACCTTC.

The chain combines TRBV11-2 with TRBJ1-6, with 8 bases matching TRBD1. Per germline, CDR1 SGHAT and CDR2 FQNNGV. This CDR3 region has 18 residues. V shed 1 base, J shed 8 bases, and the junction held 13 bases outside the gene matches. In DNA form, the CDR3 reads TGTGCCAGCAGCTTAGCGGGGGCGGCAGGGGGCTTTTATTCACCCCTCCACTTT. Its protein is CASSLAGAAGGFYSPLHF.

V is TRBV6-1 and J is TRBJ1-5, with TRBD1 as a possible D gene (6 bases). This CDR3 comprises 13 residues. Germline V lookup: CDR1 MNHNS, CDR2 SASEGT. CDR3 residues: CCTTGYSNQPQHF. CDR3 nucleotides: TGTTGTACTACAGGGTATAGCAATCAGCCCCAGCATTTT.

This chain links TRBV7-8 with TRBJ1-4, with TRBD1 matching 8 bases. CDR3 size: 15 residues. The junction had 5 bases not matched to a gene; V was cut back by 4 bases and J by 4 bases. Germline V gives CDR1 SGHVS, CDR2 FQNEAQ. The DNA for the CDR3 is TGTGCCAGCAGCTATGGGACAGGTGATAATGAAAAACTGTTTTTT. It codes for CASSYGTGDNEKLFF.

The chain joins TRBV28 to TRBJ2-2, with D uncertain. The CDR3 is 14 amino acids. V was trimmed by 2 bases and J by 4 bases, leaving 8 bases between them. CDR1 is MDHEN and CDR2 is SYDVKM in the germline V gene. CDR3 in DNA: TGTGCCAGCAGTTTACCCCGTAGCACCGGGGAGCTGTTTTTT. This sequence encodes CASSLPRSTGELFF.

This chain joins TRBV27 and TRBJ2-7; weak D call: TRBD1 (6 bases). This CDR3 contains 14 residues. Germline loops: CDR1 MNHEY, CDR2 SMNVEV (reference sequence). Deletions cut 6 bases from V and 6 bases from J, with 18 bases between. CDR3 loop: CASRVTGVSSEQYF. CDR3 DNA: TGTGCCAGCAGGGTGACAGGAGTATCTTCCGAGCAGTACTTC.

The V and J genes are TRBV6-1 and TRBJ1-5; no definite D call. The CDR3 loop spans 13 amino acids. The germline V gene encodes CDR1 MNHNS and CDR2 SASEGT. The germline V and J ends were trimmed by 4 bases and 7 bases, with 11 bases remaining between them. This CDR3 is CASSVEGRQPQHF. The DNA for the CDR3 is TGTGCCAGCAGTGTGGAGGGCCGCCAGCCCCAGCATTTT.

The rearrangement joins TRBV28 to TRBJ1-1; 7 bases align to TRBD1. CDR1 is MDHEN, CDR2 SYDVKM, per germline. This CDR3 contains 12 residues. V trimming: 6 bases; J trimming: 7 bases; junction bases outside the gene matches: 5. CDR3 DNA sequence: TGTGCCAGCAGGGCGGACAGGAATGAAGCTTTCTTT. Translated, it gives CASRADRNEAFF.